This T cell receptor beta chain was recovered during a study of Ad26.COV2.S vaccination and SARS-CoV-2 variants. Clones were sequenced by immunoSEQ multiplex PCR, and TCRdb holds only the in-frame ones, with some missing. The table has 510,000 or so clones, roughly 87% seen once. This CDR3 has 12 amino acids. V was clipped by 8 bases and J by 5 bases, with 10 bases between them. From germline, CDR1 is MNHNY and CDR2 SVGAGI (reference sequence). Specified treatment: some 20 received Ad26.COV2.S at low or high dose, single or two shots; about 5 received placebo; per-sample allocation not given. Samples analyzed were those drawn on day 63 after the first vaccine or placebo injection. Recruitment in Boston yielded a donor of adult age, 18-55 years. Spike of the Wuhan-strain SARS-CoV-2 was expressed by an Ad26 vector, which formed the vaccine.

The sequencing here drew on peripheral blood, taken in a trial of Ad26.COV2.S vaccine versus placebo. This clonotype was sampled from a person aged 18-60 years who received the Ad26.COV2.S COVID-19 vaccine or a placebo. The chain has TRBV6-6 and TRBJ2-1; D unclear. The DNA for the CDR3 is TGTGCCAGCTCGGTGGGTAACAATGAGCAGTTCTTC. This encodes CASSVGNNEQFF.